This passage covers 19 T cell receptor beta chains from one sample sequenced in a study of identical twins. TCRdb ran MiXCR on the 5' RACE reads and lists one entry per CDR3 protein. In the table there are fewer than 550,000 distinct CDR3 sequences, 13% to 15% of which are singletons. These same records also appear under a second study, on yellow fever vaccine responses in identical twins.

Sequencing was performed on CD4+ T cells sorted from blood. The receptors come from a woman between 18 and 30 years old in good health.

The genes are TRBV29-1 and TRBJ2-7; TRBD1 or TRBD2 may be the D gene (6 bases each). Germline V CDR1 and CDR2: SQVTM, ANQGSEA. There are 12 residues in the CDR3. V lost 6 bases and J 3 bases, leaving 12 bases between the germline ends. This chain's CDR3 is CSVRDTIYEQYF. DNA of the CDR3: TGCAGCGTGCGGGACACCATCTACGAGCAGTACTTC.

V is TRBV5-5 and J is TRBJ2-1, with D tentatively TRBD1 or TRBD2 (5 bases each). CDR1 is SGHKS and CDR2 is YYEKEE in the germline V gene (reference sequence). CDR3 length: 17 residues. V lost 2 bases to trimming and J lost 5 bases, with 20 bases between them. The CDR3 region has the DNA TGTGCCAGCAGCTTCAACCCGGGACCCAAACCAAACAATGAGCAGTTCTTC. Protein product: CASSFNPGPKPNNEQFF.

The rearrangement joins TRBV20-1 to TRBJ2-7, with D unclear. Looked up from germline, CDR1 is DFQATT and CDR2 is SNEGSKA (reference sequence). The germline V and J ends were trimmed by 4 bases and 4 bases, with 8 bases remaining between them. The CDR3 length is 11 residues. In nucleotides, the CDR3 is TGCAGTGCTATCGGCGGTTACGAGCAGTACGTC. This gives the protein CSAIGGYEQYV.

In its sample, this clonotype was seen a few times. This sequence joins TRBV6-6 and TRBJ1-1; no clear D gene. The germline V and J ends were trimmed by 3 bases and 3 bases, with 5 bases remaining between them. Germline CDR1 reads MNHNY; CDR2 reads SVGAGI (reference sequence). The CDR3 has 12 residues. The CDR3 reads CASSYGHTEAFF. CDR3 nucleotides: TGTGCCAGCAGTTATGGACACACTGAAGCTTTCTTT.

At least ten counts were recorded for this clonotype. This chain uses TRBV5-1 with TRBJ2-3; 9 positions match TRBD1. The CDR3 extends over 16 amino acids. Trimming took 4 bases from V and 4 from J; bases not matched to a gene: 10. The germline V gene has CDR1 SGHRS and CDR2 YFSETQ. The CDR3 loop is CASSRLTGQGADTQYF. For the CDR3, the DNA is TGCGCCAGCAGCCGGCTCACGGGACAGGGCGCAGATACGCAGTATTTT.

In this sample, this clonotype turned up a few times. V is TRBV7-9 and J is TRBJ2-1; a possible D gene is TRBD2 (5 bases). The germline V gene has CDR1 SEHNR and CDR2 FQNEAQ (reference sequence). There are 15 residues in the CDR3. V lost 0 bases to trimming and J lost 8 bases, with 14 bases between them. CDR3 DNA: TGTGCCAGCAGCTTAGCACTAACGGGGAACGATGAGCAGTTCTTC. It specifies CASSLALTGNDEQFF.

The chain is built from TRBV7-2 and TRBJ1-5; D is unresolved. CDR1 SGHTA and CDR2 FQGNSA come from the germline V gene. This CDR3 is 12 amino acids long. Trimming left V 1 base short and J 6 bases short, with 4 bases between. Written as DNA, the CDR3 is TGTGCCAGCAGCTTAGGGGCTCAGCCCCAGCATTTT. Its protein is CASSLGAQPQHF.

The sample holds a few counts of this clonotype. This chain uses TRBV14 with TRBJ2-5, with D possibly being TRBD1 (5 bases). The germline gives CDR1 SGHDN, CDR2 FVKESK. V gave up 4 bases and J gave up 1 base, with 19 bases separating them. The CDR3 loop spans 17 amino acids. The CDR3 DNA reads as TGTGCCAGCAGCCGTTTCGCTAGGACAACTCCCCAAGAGACCCAGTACTTC. It is translated as CASSRFARTTPQETQYF.

The chain joins TRBV5-5 to TRBJ2-2; D possibly corresponds to TRBD1 (6 bases). Germline V gives CDR1 SGHKS, CDR2 YYEKEE (reference sequence). The CDR3 is 15 amino acids. V was shortened by 0 bases and J by 7 bases, with 13 bases between the two germline ends. The CDR3 region has the DNA TGTGCCAGCAGCTTGGTACAGGGCTCTTTCGGGGAGCTGTTTTTT. Its protein product is CASSLVQGSFGELFF. Drawing the rest from reference TRBV5-5 and TRBJ2-2, the complete variable domain is DAGVTQSPTHLIKTRGQQVTLRCSPISGHKSVSWYQQVLGQGPQFIFQYYEKEERGRGNFPDRFSARQFPNYSSELNVNALLLGDSALYLCASSLVQGSFGELFFGEGSRLTVL.

The chain combines TRBV2 with TRBJ2-2; D may be TRBD1 (6 bases). This CDR3 contains 14 residues. Germline lookup yields CDR1 SNHLY and CDR2 FYNNEI. Trimming left V 7 bases short and J 4 bases short, with 13 bases between. CDR3 sequence reads: CASTVNRVTGELFF. CDR3 bases: TGTGCCAGCACCGTGAACAGGGTCACCGGGGAGCTGTTTTTT.

The chain is built from TRBV7-2 and TRBJ2-5; possibly TRBD1 for D (6 bases). V lost 4 bases and J 5 bases, leaving 20 bases between the germline ends. There are 16 residues in the CDR3. The V gene's germline CDR1 is SGHTA and CDR2 FQGNSA. DNA for the CDR3: TGTGCCAGCAGCTCTGACGCAGGGGTTGGGTATGAGACCCAGTACTTC. It yields the protein CASSSDAGVGYETQYF.

This clonotype was observed many times. The chain recombines TRBV12-3 or TRBV12-4 with TRBJ2-1; D is perhaps TRBD2 (6 bases). V was shortened by 6 bases and J by 2 bases, with 8 bases between the two germline ends. This CDR3 contains 13 residues. The CDR3 loop reads CASSRETYNEQFF. In DNA, the CDR3 is TGTGCCAGCAGCCGGGAGACCTACAATGAGCAGTTCTTC.

A single count supports this clonotype. The chain couples TRBV10-2 to TRBJ2-4; TRBD2 aligns across 9 bases. This CDR3 has 14 amino acids. The germline V gene has CDR1 WSHSY and CDR2 SAAADI. The V segment lost 8 bases and the J segment 4 bases; nucleotides outside the gene matches: 6. The CDR3 region is CASSRLADKNIQYF. CDR3 DNA sequence: TGCGCCAGCTCCCGACTAGCGGATAAAAACATTCAGTACTTC.

In this sample, this clonotype turned up a few times. The chain links TRBV10-3 to TRBJ2-1, with D uncertain. The CDR3 has 13 residues. Trimming removed 10 bases at V and 1 base at J, with 11 bases between. The germline V gene encodes CDR1 ENHRY and CDR2 SYGVKD. The DNA of the CDR3 is TGTGCCACCCGGACCCTTTCCTACAATGAGCAGTTCTTC. This codes for CATRTLSYNEQFF.

The chain carries TRBV28 and TRBJ1-1, with TRBD1 matching over 8 bases. The CDR3 loop spans 17 amino acids. CDR1 and CDR2 from the germline V gene are MDHEN and SYDVKM. Trimming removed 6 bases from V and 0 bases from J; junction bases left unmatched: 12. The CDR3 here is CASSHPQGQALNTEAFF. CDR3 DNA: TGTGCCAGCAGCCACCCCCAGGGACAGGCGTTGAACACTGAAGCTTTCTTT.

This clonotype occurred a few times. The V gene is TRBV6-4, the J gene TRBJ2-1; 9 nucleotides match TRBD1. Trimming cost V 6 bases and J 8 bases; bases outside gene matches: 11. The CDR3 is made up of 15 amino acids. Looked up from germline, CDR1 is MRHNA and CDR2 is SNTAGT. CDR3 protein: CASSQTGQGIDEQFF. CDR3 DNA sequence: TGTGCCAGCAGCCAAACGGGACAGGGTATCGATGAGCAGTTCTTC.

This clonotype was seen a few times. The chain uses TRBV20-1 and TRBJ1-1; no reliable D call. Trimming removed 5 bases at V and 3 bases at J, with 13 bases between. Germline lookup yields CDR1 DFQATT and CDR2 SNEGSKA (reference sequence). The CDR3 has 13 amino acids. This CDR3 is CSAVSGWDTEAFF. The CDR3 coding sequence is TGCAGTGCTGTGAGTGGGTGGGACACTGAAGCTTTCTTT.

The chain uses TRBV6-5 and TRBJ1-6; D might be TRBD1 (5 bases). CDR3 length: 14 amino acids. Germline CDR1 reads MNHEY; CDR2 reads SVGAGI. Trimming cost V 4 bases and J 10 bases, with 14 bases left between them. CDR3 coding DNA: TGTGCCAGCAGTTTTAAGGACACCCTGTCACCCCTCCACTTT. It yields the protein CASSFKDTLSPLHF.

V is TRBV29-1 and J is TRBJ2-1, with D unclear. Trimming removed 6 bases at V and 9 bases at J, with 24 bases between. Germline CDR1 reads SQVTM; CDR2 reads ANQGSEA. This CDR3 spans 15 amino acids. As DNA, the CDR3 is TGCAGCGTCCAAACCATAGATCATTCTAGTGGTGAGCAGTTCTTC. This codes for CSVQTIDHSSGEQFF.